The 19 T cell receptor beta chains given below trace back to one sample, sequenced in a study of CD8 T cells in Susac syndrome. With random hexamers, roughly 0.45 to 1 ug RNA was reverse transcribed. Each CDR3 protein is one row after TCRdb ran MiXCR on the immunoSEQ multiplex PCR reads. Of some 300,000 distinct CDR3 sequences in the sample, 89% are singletons; the top ten hold around 0.2%. Specimen: CD8+ T cells from PBMCs. These receptor sequences come from a human donor with multiple sclerosis.

The chain has TRBV12-5 and TRBJ2-1, with a tentative D call TRBD2 (6 bases). The length of the CDR3 is 15 residues. Germline V lookup: CDR1 LGHNT, CDR2 FRNRAP. Trimming took off 6 bases at V and 3 bases at J, with 15 bases between the two ends. CDR3 DNA: TGTGCTAGTGGCCCGACTAGTGAGAGCTACAATGAGCAGTTCTTC. Protein product: CASGPTSESYNEQFF.

The chain links TRBV6-6 to TRBJ1-1; the match to TRBD1 covers 9 bases. The length of the CDR3 is 16 residues. Per the germline V gene, CDR1 is MNHNY and CDR2 is SVGAGI (reference sequence). Trimming at V came to 5 bases and at J to 0 bases, leaving 7 bases not matched to a gene. As DNA, the CDR3 is TGTGCCAGCAGTCCCCGGACAGGGGAGATGAACACTGAAGCTTTCTTT. Encoded protein: CASSPRTGEMNTEAFF.

This clonotype occurred once. The CDR3 here is CASSFRGLLREKLFF. In nucleotides, the CDR3 is TGTGCCAGCAGTTTCAGGGGACTCCTCCGGGAAAAACTGTTTTTT. The gene calls are TRBV28 and TRBJ1-4; D may be TRBD1 (6 bases). The germline V gene encodes CDR1 MDHEN and CDR2 SYDVKM. The CDR3 contains 15 residues. V gave up 3 bases and J gave up 8 bases, with 16 bases separating them.

V usage is TRBV27 and J usage is TRBJ2-2, with no clear D. Germline-derived CDR1 and CDR2 are MNHEY and SMNVEV (reference sequence). CDR3 length equals 15 residues. The germline V and J ends were trimmed by 2 bases and 5 bases, with 12 bases remaining between them. The DNA of the CDR3 is TGTGCCAGCAGTTTACAACGTCTGGGGACCGGGGAGCTGTTTTTT. Translating it yields CASSLQRLGTGELFF.

V usage is TRBV2 and J usage is TRBJ2-1; 10 positions agree with TRBD2. This CDR3 has 14 residues. Germline values: CDR1 SNHLY, CDR2 FYNNEI. V shed 8 bases and J 8 bases; nucleotides not matched to a gene: 9. The CDR3 nucleotides are TGTGCCAGCCACGAGCGGGGGGGCCGGGATGAGCAGTTCTTC. Protein product: CASHERGGRDEQFF.

The rearrangement links TRBV4-2 to TRBJ1-5; no clear D gene. Trimming removed 4 bases at V and 4 bases at J, with 11 bases between. The CDR3 is 14 residues long. The germline V gene encodes CDR1 LGHNA and CDR2 YNFKEQ. CDR3 in amino acids: CASSRTGENQPQHF. CDR3 coding DNA: TGTGCCAGCAGCCGGACGGGAGAGAATCAGCCCCAGCATTTT.

The chain carries TRBV28 and TRBJ2-7; D remains unclear. The CDR3 totals 15 residues. CDR1 is MDHEN and CDR2 is SYDVKM in the germline V gene. V lost 2 bases and J lost 0, with 11 bases in between. In DNA, the CDR3 is TGTGCCAGCAGTTTAGATAGTGCAGGCTCCTACGAGCAGTACTTC. Translating it yields CASSLDSAGSYEQYF.

This clonotype has just one count. The chain joins TRBV6-2 or TRBV6-3 to TRBJ1-5; D possibly corresponds to TRBD1 (6 bases). Looked up from germline, CDR1 is MNHEY and CDR2 is SVGEGT. The CDR3 length is 15 residues. V was pared by 10 bases and J by 4 bases, with 20 bases between. CDR3 in amino acids: CAIAGSGTKNQPQHF. The CDR3 nucleotides are TGTGCCATCGCAGGGTCCGGGACAAAGAATCAGCCCCAGCATTTT.

V and J are TRBV28 and TRBJ2-7; 7 positions agree with TRBD2. Germline CDR1 and CDR2: MDHEN and SYDVKM. The CDR3 loop spans 14 amino acids. J gave up 4 bases and V 5 bases, and 8 bases lay outside the gene matches. CDR3 sequence: CASSRAGLSYEQYF. The CDR3 DNA is TGTGCCAGCAGTCGAGCGGGGCTCTCTTACGAGCAGTACTTC.

This clonotype was observed a handful of times. The genes are TRBV15 and TRBJ2-7; TRBD1 matches at 10 bases. The CDR3 covers 15 residues. V shed 3 bases, J shed 5 bases, and the junction held 7 bases outside the gene matches. The germline CDR1 and CDR2 sequences are LNHNV and YYDKDF (reference sequence). The CDR3, as DNA: TGTGCCACCAGCAGGACCACGACAGGGGGCGACGAGCAGTACTTC. It specifies CATSRTTTGGDEQYF.

The V gene is TRBV6-5, the J gene TRBJ1-2, with a weak D call TRBD1 (5 bases). Germline CDR1 MNHEY, CDR2 SVGAGI. This CDR3 contains 16 residues. V was pared by 0 bases and J by 7 bases, with 18 bases between. The CDR3 sequence is CASSYSADSRVGGYTF. For the CDR3, the DNA is TGTGCCAGCAGTTACTCCGCCGACAGCAGGGTTGGTGGCTACACCTTC.

The chain joins TRBV5-1 to TRBJ1-1, with D uncertain. Per the germline V gene, CDR1 is SGHRS and CDR2 is YFSETQ. Between the trimmed V and J ends, which lost 0 bases and 0 bases, there was a span of 12 bases. This CDR3 contains 16 residues. The CDR3 coding sequence is TGCGCCAGCAGCTTGGGGCCAGCCAGCATGAACACTGAAGCTTTCTTT. Translation gives CASSLGPASMNTEAFF.

The rearrangement links TRBV7-6 to TRBJ2-1, with a tentative D call TRBD1 (6 bases). The CDR3 length is 15 residues. The V and J ends lost 7 bases and 0 bases respectively, with 13 bases between them. The germline gives CDR1 SGHVS, CDR2 FNYEAQ. In DNA form, the CDR3 reads TGTGCCAGCACCTTGGGGGCTAGCTCCTACAATGAGCAGTTCTTC. It codes for CASTLGASSYNEQFF.

The genes are TRBV13 and TRBJ2-7; 14 positions match TRBD2. The germline CDR1 and CDR2 sequences are PRHDT and FYEKMQ (reference sequence). CDR3 length equals 18 residues. Trimming removed 5 bases from V and 2 bases from J; junction bases left unmatched: 11. CDR3 nucleotide sequence: TGTGCCAGCAGCCGAGGACTAGCGGGGGGACCGGATACCTACGAGCAGTACTTC. Its protein is CASSRGLAGGPDTYEQYF. The whole variable domain, filled in from reference TRBV13 and TRBJ2-7, reads AAGVIQSPRHLIKEKRETATLKCYPIPRHDTVYWYQQGPGQDPQFLISFYEKMQSDKGSIPDRFSAQQFSDYHSELNMSSLELGDSALYFCASSRGLAGGPDTYEQYFGPGTRLTVT.

The rearrangement joins TRBV6-5 to TRBJ1-5; D is unclear. Between the trimmed V and J ends, which lost 4 bases and 7 bases, there was a span of 11 bases. The V gene's germline CDR1 is MNHEY and CDR2 SVGAGI. The CDR3 totals 13 residues. CDR3 residues: CASSSSLGQPQHF. The CDR3 DNA sequence: TGTGCCAGCAGTTCGTCCCTGGGACAGCCCCAGCATTTT.

This clonotype was observed a handful of times. This rearrangement joins TRBV6-1 to TRBJ2-6; D not certain. The CDR3 loop spans 15 amino acids. Trimming left V 1 base short and J 0 bases short, with 4 bases between. Looked up from germline, CDR1 is MNHNS and CDR2 is SASEGT. CDR3 sequence: CASSEEASGANVLTF. CDR3 nucleotide sequence: TGTGCCAGCAGTGAAGAGGCCTCTGGGGCCAACGTCCTGACTTTC.

The CDR3 DNA follows: TGTGCCAGCAGTGGTTCTACAGGATACAATGAGCAGTTCTTC. Translating it yields CASSGSTGYNEQFF. This sequence joins TRBV12-3 or TRBV12-4 and TRBJ2-1; the D gene is possibly TRBD1 (5 bases). V shed 5 bases and J shed 4 bases, with 12 bases lying between them. CDR3 size: 14 residues.

The rearrangement links TRBV6-2 or TRBV6-3 to TRBJ2-7; 7 nucleotides match TRBD2. Per germline, CDR1 MNHEY and CDR2 SVGEGT. Trimming at V came to 2 bases and at J to 5 bases, leaving 3 bases not matched to a gene. This CDR3 region has 13 residues. CDR3 DNA: TGTGCCAGCAGTTACGCGGGAGACGACGAGCAGTACTTC. As protein: CASSYAGDDEQYF.

The V gene is TRBV9, the J gene TRBJ2-3; TRBD2 is a possible D gene (6 bases). The CDR3 totals 13 residues. The V end was cut by 4 bases, the J end by 10 bases, with 16 bases between. From germline, CDR1 is SGDLS and CDR2 YYNGEE. CDR3 residues: CASSRRWGEAQYF. The CDR3, as DNA: TGTGCCAGCAGCCGCCGTTGGGGGGAGGCGCAGTATTTT.